The 30 T cell receptor beta chains given below trace back to one sample, sequenced in a study of CD8+ T cells in alopecia areata. The authors extracted RNA and reverse transcribed it into cDNA as the sequencing template. Using immunoSEQ multiplex PCR, the repertoire was profiled, and TCRdb retains in-frame clones only, with some absent. Of about 97,000 clones detected, roughly two fifths appear once; the ten largest clones hold approximately 1.2%. The sequenced sample consisted of CD4+ T cells sorted from blood. All receptors derive from a human donor with alopecia areata.

This rearrangement joins TRBV5-1 to TRBJ2-7; D may be TRBD1 (5 bases). The germline V gene has CDR1 SGHRS and CDR2 YFSETQ. Between the trimmed V and J ends, which lost 2 bases and 0 bases, there was a span of 15 bases. This CDR3 has 16 residues. The chain's CDR3 is CASSLMTDISSYEQYF. CDR3 in DNA: TGCGCCAGCAGCTTAATGACAGATATATCCTCCTACGAGCAGTACTTC.

The CDR3 nucleotides read TGTGCCAGCAGTGAACGAGGACTAGCGGGACTCACCGGGGAGCTGTTTTTT. Protein sequence: CASSERGLAGLTGELFF. The V call is TRBV2, the J call TRBJ2-2; the match to TRBD2 covers 12 bases. The germline V gene encodes CDR1 SNHLY and CDR2 FYNNEI. The CDR3 spans 17 residues. The trim removed 2 bases at V and 4 bases at J, leaving 5 bases unmatched. The whole variable domain, remainder taken from reference TRBV2 and TRBJ2-2, is EPEVTQTPSHQVTQMGQEVILRCVPISNHLYFYWYRQILGQKVEFLVSFYNNEISEKSEIFDDQFSVERPDGSNFTLKIRSTKLEDSAMYFCASSERGLAGLTGELFFGEGSRLTVL.

The rearrangement links TRBV30 to TRBJ2-5; weak D call: TRBD2 (5 bases). CDR1 is GTSNPN, CDR2 SVGIG, per germline (reference sequence). The CDR3 is made up of 13 amino acids. The ends were cut back, 3 bases at V and 3 bases at J, with 11 bases in the middle. CDR3 sequence (DNA): TGTGCCTGGAGCAACAAGGGAGAAGAGACCCAGTACTTC. Amino acids: CAWSNKGEETQYF.

This clone showed up just a few times. The V and J genes are TRBV28 and TRBJ2-7; D not certain. CDR1 and CDR2 from the germline V gene are MDHEN and SYDVKM. V was trimmed by 2 bases and J by 7 bases, leaving 15 bases between them. This CDR3 is 14 amino acids long. As DNA, the CDR3 is TGTGCCAGCAGTTTAGTAGCCCGGCGATGGGAGCAGTACTTC. Protein sequence: CASSLVARRWEQYF.

The chain employs TRBV7-2 and TRBJ2-5; D is undetermined. V lost 1 base and J lost 5, with 8 bases in between. The CDR3 loop spans 13 amino acids. CDR1 and CDR2 from the germline V gene are SGHTA and FQGNSA. This CDR3 reads CASSLGRRETQYF. DNA for the CDR3: TGTGCCAGCAGCTTAGGCCGGCGGGAGACCCAGTACTTC. The entire variable domain, with the rest obtained from reference TRBV7-2 and TRBJ2-5, is as follows: GAGVSQSPSNKVTEKGKDVELRCDPISGHTALYWYRQSLGQGLEFLIYFQGNSAPDKSGLPSDRFSAERTGGSVSTLTIQRTQQEDSAVYLCASSLGRRETQYFGPGTRLLVL.

The chain couples TRBV5-1 to TRBJ2-7; D is perhaps TRBD1 (6 bases). CDR3 size: 14 residues. Trimming shortened V by 1 base and J by 1 base, and 9 bases separated the two germline ends. Germline CDR1 and CDR2: SGHRS and YFSETQ. In nucleotides, the CDR3 is TGCGCCAGCAGCTTGACAACAGGGTCCTACGAGCAGTACTTC. Encoded protein: CASSLTTGSYEQYF.

This clone was observed a handful of times. J is TRBJ2-3 and V is TRBV5-1; the D is unclear. V was pared by 3 bases and J by 6 bases, with 5 bases between. Germline V gene data show CDR1 as SGHRS and CDR2 as YFSETQ. The CDR3 totals 11 residues. CDR3 nucleotide sequence: TGCGCCAGCAGCTCGAGGGATACGCAGTATTTT. Amino acids: CASSSRDTQYF. The variable domain in full, completed from reference TRBV5-1 and TRBJ2-3, reads KAGVTQTPRYLIKTRGQQVTLSCSPISGHRSVSWYQQTPGQGLQFLFEYFSETQRNKGNFPGRFSGRQFSNSRSEMNVSTLELGDSALYLCASSSRDTQYFGPGTRLTVL.

Only a few counts were recorded for this clone. V gene TRBV5-1 combines with J gene TRBJ2-5; D gene uncertain. Germline V gives CDR1 SGHRS, CDR2 YFSETQ. The CDR3 runs to 13 residues. Trimming cost V 0 bases and J 4 bases, with 7 bases left between them. In nucleotides, the CDR3 is TGCGCCAGCAGCTTGGTCGGTCCAGAGACCCAGTACTTC. It is translated as CASSLVGPETQYF.

J is TRBJ2-5 and V is TRBV5-1; possibly TRBD2 for D (5 bases). Germline V gives CDR1 SGHRS, CDR2 YFSETQ. The CDR3 has 14 residues. Trimming took 3 bases from V and 1 from J, leaving 10 bases between them. Written as DNA, the CDR3 is TGCGCCAGCAGCTACCCGGGAAGCCAAGAGACCCAGTACTTC. It specifies CASSYPGSQETQYF.

This clone was observed a few times. V gene TRBV12-5 combines with J gene TRBJ2-5; D remains unclear. The CDR3 covers 13 residues. Germline CDR1 LGHNT, CDR2 FRNRAP. Trimming took off 2 bases at V and 5 bases at J, with 9 bases between the two ends. As DNA, the CDR3 is TGTGCTAGTGGTTTGACCCCTGGGGAGACCCAGTACTTC. This gives the protein CASGLTPGETQYF.

The V call is TRBV30, the J call TRBJ2-5, with D uncertain. The last part of the DNA fits TRBJ2-7 better; the J call may be wrong. The germline CDR1 and CDR2 sequences are GTSNPN and SVGIG (reference sequence). There are 11 residues in the CDR3. The DNA for the CDR3 is TGTGCCTGGAGTGTAGTCAACGAGCAGTACTTC. This translates into CAWSVVNEQYF.

The chain carries TRBV4-1 and TRBJ2-1; 10 bases are a match to TRBD2. Germline assignment: CDR1 MGHRA and CDR2 YSYEKL. The CDR3 covers 15 residues. Trimming removed 1 base from V and 7 bases from J; junction bases left unmatched: 4. The CDR3 loop is CASSQVQLAGNEQFF. The CDR3 DNA reads TGCGCCAGCAGCCAAGTTCAACTAGCGGGAAATGAGCAGTTCTTC.

The CDR3 here is CSVEGSGRRETQYF. For the CDR3, the DNA is TGCAGCGTTGAAGGGTCGGGGAGGAGGGAGACCCAGTACTTC. J is TRBJ2-5 and V is TRBV29-1; D might be TRBD2 (6 bases). Per the germline V gene, CDR1 is SQVTM and CDR2 is ANQGSEA. The CDR3 extends over 14 amino acids. V was shortened by 1 base and J by 5 bases, with 14 bases between the two germline ends. Combining the CDR3 with reference TRBV29-1 and TRBJ2-5 gives the whole variable domain SAVISQKPSRDICQRGTSLTIQCQVDSQVTMMFWYRQQPGQSLTLIATANQGSEATYESGFVIDKFPISRPNLTFSTLTVSNMSPEDSSIYLCSVEGSGRRETQYFGPGTRLLVL.

J is TRBJ1-5 and V is TRBV6-5; 10 nucleotides match TRBD1. Germline V gene sequence: CDR1 MNHEY, CDR2 SVGAGI. CDR3 size: 15 residues. J was trimmed by 2 bases and V by 6 bases; bases with no gene match: 4. The CDR3 bases are TGTGCCAGCAGAACCGGGACAGGGGGCAATCAGCCCCAGCATTTT. Encoded protein: CASRTGTGGNQPQHF.

The V gene is TRBV10-3, the J gene TRBJ2-1; the D is unclear. The CDR3 is 12 amino acids. From germline, CDR1 is ENHRY and CDR2 SYGVKD. Deletions cut 2 bases from V and 5 bases from J, with 4 bases between. The CDR3 loop reads CAISERNNEQFF. CDR3 nucleotides: TGTGCCATCAGTGAGCGAAACAATGAGCAGTTCTTC.

This clone was counted between two and nine times. This sequence joins TRBV20-1 and TRBJ2-7; D gene unclear. V lost 3 bases and J 6 bases, leaving 9 bases between the germline ends. The germline V gene encodes CDR1 DFQATT and CDR2 SNEGSKA (reference sequence). The CDR3 loop spans 11 amino acids. The CDR3 here is CSARPWGEQYF. In nucleotides, the CDR3 is TGCAGTGCTAGGCCATGGGGCGAGCAGTACTTC.

This clone was detected only once. The chain combines TRBV30 with TRBJ2-7, with D unresolved. This CDR3 has 13 residues. Trimming left V 4 bases short and J 2 bases short, with 12 bases between. Germline CDR1 GTSNPN, CDR2 SVGIG (reference sequence). The CDR3 DNA reads TGTGCCTGGATTAGAGACAACACCTACGAGCAGTACTTC. As protein: CAWIRDNTYEQYF.

This clone was counted a few times. V usage is TRBV29-1 and J usage is TRBJ2-3; either TRBD1 or TRBD2 may fit D (5 bases each). CDR3 size: 13 residues. Germline V gene sequence: CDR1 SQVTM, CDR2 ANQGSEA. V was cut by 8 bases and J by 1 base, with 13 bases left in between. The CDR3 nucleotides read TGCAGCTTCGGGGTAGGGGGCACAGATACGCAGTATTTT. Protein product: CSFGVGGTDTQYF.

The chain links TRBV7-2 to TRBJ1-1; D might be TRBD1 (5 bases). Deletions cut 2 bases from V and 4 bases from J, with 14 bases between. From germline, CDR1 is SGHTA and CDR2 FQGNSA. This CDR3 is 15 amino acids long. CDR3 coding DNA: TGTGCCAGCAGCTTATTACTAGGGGCAGGCACTGAAGCTTTCTTT. This codes for CASSLLLGAGTEAFF. Supplemented by reference TRBV7-2 and TRBJ1-1, the full variable domain reads GAGVSQSPSNKVTEKGKDVELRCDPISGHTALYWYRQSLGQGLEFLIYFQGNSAPDKSGLPSDRFSAERTGGSVSTLTIQRTQQEDSAVYLCASSLLLGAGTEAFFGQGTRLTVV.

The V call is TRBV20-1, the J call TRBJ2-3; no definite D call. V was cut by 6 bases and J by 7 bases, with 8 bases left in between. In germline, CDR1 is DFQATT, CDR2 SNEGSKA (reference sequence). This CDR3 region has 10 residues. The CDR3 protein is CSATTHTQYF. CDR3 DNA sequence: TGCAGTGCCACTACCCATACGCAGTATTTT.

There are a few counts of this clone. The rearrangement links TRBV7-9 to TRBJ1-1, with D perhaps TRBD1 (5 bases). The germline V gene encodes CDR1 SEHNR and CDR2 FQNEAQ (reference sequence). This CDR3 is built from 13 residues. V lost 5 bases to trimming and J lost 8 bases, with 15 bases between them. The DNA of the CDR3 is TGTGCCAGCAGCGTTGGTAGGGGCGGGGAAGCTTTCTTT. Its translation is CASSVGRGGEAFF.

The gene calls are TRBV4-3 and TRBJ2-2; D call uncertain. The CDR3 is made up of 15 amino acids. Germline V gives CDR1 LGHNA, CDR2 YSLEER. V was pared by 0 bases and J by 1 base, with 6 bases between. The CDR3 sequence is CASSQEPGNTGELFF. The CDR3 nucleotides read TGCGCCAGCAGCCAAGAGCCAGGGAACACCGGGGAGCTGTTTTTT.

In its sample, this clone was seen a few times. V is TRBV6-5 and J is TRBJ1-6, with 9 bases matching TRBD1. The CDR3 loop spans 15 amino acids. Germline V gene data show CDR1 as MNHEY and CDR2 as SVGAGI. With V trimmed by 0 bases and J by 8 bases, 2 bases remained unmatched. This chain's CDR3 is CASSYSRTGDSPLHF. Here the CDR3 DNA reads TGTGCCAGCAGTTACTCACGGACAGGGGATTCACCCCTCCACTTT.

The J gene is TRBJ2-6, the V gene TRBV2; D gene ambiguous. The ends were cut back, 0 bases at V and 2 bases at J, with 8 bases in the middle. Germline values: CDR1 SNHLY, CDR2 FYNNEI. The CDR3 spans 16 residues. The DNA of the CDR3 is TGTGCCAGCAGTGAAGCAACAATCCCTGGGGCCAACGTCCTGACTTTC. This translates into CASSEATIPGANVLTF.

The chain couples TRBV29-1 to TRBJ2-5, with 8 bases that match TRBD1. The last part of the DNA fits TRBJ2-7 better; the J call may be wrong. The CDR3 is 15 amino acids. The germline V gene encodes CDR1 SQVTM and CDR2 ANQGSEA. CDR3 sequence reads: CSVVLAGQGGYEQYF. The CDR3 coding sequence is TGCAGCGTTGTACTCGCCGGACAGGGTGGATACGAGCAGTACTTC.

This clone was picked up a small number of times. The chain is built from TRBV4-3 and TRBJ2-5, with no clear D. The end of the DNA fits TRBJ2-7 better, so the J call may be wrong. This CDR3 is built from 14 residues. CDR1 is LGHNA, CDR2 YSLEER, per germline. The DNA for the CDR3 is TGCGCCAGCAGCCAAGATGTGCCACCGTACGAGCAGTACTTC. Its protein product is CASSQDVPPYEQYF.

This clone was counted only a few times. V usage is TRBV29-1 and J usage is TRBJ2-5; no reliable D call. This CDR3 spans 12 amino acids. V lost 1 base to trimming and J lost 5 bases, with 8 bases between them. CDR1 SQVTM and CDR2 ANQGSEA come from the germline V gene. In DNA form, the CDR3 reads TGCAGCGTTGAAGGGCTTGGGGAGACCCAGTACTTC. Protein: CSVEGLGETQYF.

This sequence joins TRBV4-3 and TRBJ1-3; no clear D. The length of the CDR3 is 13 residues. The germline CDR1 and CDR2 sequences are LGHNA and YSLEER. V was cut by 1 base and J by 3 bases, with 4 bases left in between. The CDR3 protein is CASSQAIGNTIYF. CDR3 in DNA: TGCGCCAGCAGCCAAGCCATTGGAAACACCATATATTTT.

Worth noting for this clone: Other DNA variants within this sample encode the same CDR3. The gene calls are TRBV20-1 and TRBJ2-7, with TRBD1 as a possible D gene (6 bases). Germline V CDR1 and CDR2: DFQATT, SNEGSKA (reference sequence). Trimming pared 4 bases from V and 4 bases from J, leaving 8 bases between. The CDR3 length is 11 residues. This CDR3 reads CSAIQGYEQYF. Here the CDR3 DNA reads TGCAGTGCTATACAGGGATACGAGCAGTACTTC.

V and J are TRBV9 and TRBJ1-1; 7 bases agree with TRBD1. CDR1 and CDR2 (germline): SGDLS, YYNGEE. The CDR3 length is 14 residues. V was pared by 3 bases and J by 8 bases, with 10 bases of the junction left unmatched. As DNA, the CDR3 is TGTGCCAGCAGCGGACAGGGTTTTCATCGGGAAGCTTTCTTT. It translates to CASSGQGFHREAFF.